This entry features one TCR beta chain sequence. Repertoires were generated with immunoSEQ multiplex PCR, while TCRdb's copy carries only in-frame clones and drops some. Among about 14,000 clones listed, roughly 80% were seen once. This entry is derived from a study of technical replicates of blood from a handful of donors. V trimming: 1 base; J trimming: 3 bases; junction bases outside the gene matches: 5. The CDR3 has 16 residues. CDR1 and CDR2 from the germline V gene are SGHVS and FQNEAQ. The TCR was taken from a human donor in good health. Sequencing was done on a sample of PBMCs. The chain is built from TRBV7-8 and TRBJ2-7; TRBD2 matches 11 bases. CDR3 residues: CASSLGRLAGYYEQYF. The CDR3 bases are TGTGCCAGCAGCTTAGGACGACTAGCGGGGTACTACGAGCAGTACTTC.